This T cell receptor beta chain is from a study of graft-versus-host responses after intestinal transplantation. Notes on this clone: What it binds is not known.

Repertoires were generated with immunoSEQ multiplex PCR, while TCRdb's copy carries only in-frame clones and drops some. Altogether roughly 73,000 clones are present, roughly 91% being singletons, with the ten largest covering less than 9.5%. The germline V gene encodes CDR1 SGDLS and CDR2 YYNGEE. The CDR3 runs to 12 residues. V was shortened by 3 bases and J by 5 bases, with 8 bases between the two germline ends. The sequenced sample was unstimulated CD8+ T cells sorted from spleen or lymph node cells, obtained before transplant. The sequence was obtained from a human donor who was the organ donor for an intestinal transplant. The genes are TRBV9 and TRBJ2-5, with D unresolved. The CDR3 reads CASSGGGETQYF. The CDR3 region has the DNA TGTGCCAGCAGCGGGGGTGGGGAGACCCAGTACTTC. Using reference TRBV9 and TRBJ2-5 for the parts outside the CDR3, the full variable domain is DSGVTQTPKHLITATGQRVTLRCSPRSGDLSVYWYQQSLDQGLQFLIQYYNGEERAKGNILERFSAQQFPDLHSELNLSSLELGDSALYFCASSGGGETQYFGPGTRLLVL.